This T cell receptor beta chain was found in a study of blood T cell repertoires in COVID-19. Method: immunoSEQ multiplex PCR; TCRdb's copy keeps in-frame clones and lacks some. The table lists about 180,000 clones, around 87% of them singletons. The sample comprised peripheral blood. The sequence was obtained from a woman aged 25-40 years with active or convalescent COVID-19.

CDR3: CASSLTGSQPQHF. The CDR3 DNA reads TGTGCCAGCAGCTTGACAGGAAGTCAGCCCCAGCATTTT. The gene calls are TRBV11-2 and TRBJ1-5, with a possible D match to TRBD1 (6 bases). The ends were cut back, 3 bases at V and 6 bases at J, with 9 bases in the middle. The CDR3 is made up of 13 amino acids. Germline V gene data show CDR1 as SGHAT and CDR2 as FQNNGV.